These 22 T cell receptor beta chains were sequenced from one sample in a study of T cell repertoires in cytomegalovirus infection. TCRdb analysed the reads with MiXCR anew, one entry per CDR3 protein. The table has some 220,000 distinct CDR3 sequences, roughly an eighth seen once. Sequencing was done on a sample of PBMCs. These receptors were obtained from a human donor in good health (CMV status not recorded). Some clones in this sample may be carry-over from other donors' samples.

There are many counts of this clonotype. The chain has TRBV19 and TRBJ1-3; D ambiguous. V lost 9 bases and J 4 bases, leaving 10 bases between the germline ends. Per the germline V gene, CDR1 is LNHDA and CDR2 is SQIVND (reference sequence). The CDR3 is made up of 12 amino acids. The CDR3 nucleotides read TGTGCCAGCGCATCCCGAGGAAACACCATATATTTT. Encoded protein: CASASRGNTIYF.

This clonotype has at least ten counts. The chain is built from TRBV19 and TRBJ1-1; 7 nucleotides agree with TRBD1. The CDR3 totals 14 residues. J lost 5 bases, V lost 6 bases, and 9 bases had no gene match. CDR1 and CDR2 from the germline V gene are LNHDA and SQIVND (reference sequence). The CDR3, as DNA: TGTGCCAGTAGAGACGACAGGGCATTAACTGAAGCTTTCTTT. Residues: CASRDDRALTEAFF. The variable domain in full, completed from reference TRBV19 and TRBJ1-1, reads DGGITQSPKYLFRKEGQNVTLSCEQNLNHDAMYWYRQDPGQGLRLIYYSQIVNDFQKGDIAEGYSVSREKKESFPLTVTSAQKNPTAFYLCASRDDRALTEAFFGQGTRLTVV.

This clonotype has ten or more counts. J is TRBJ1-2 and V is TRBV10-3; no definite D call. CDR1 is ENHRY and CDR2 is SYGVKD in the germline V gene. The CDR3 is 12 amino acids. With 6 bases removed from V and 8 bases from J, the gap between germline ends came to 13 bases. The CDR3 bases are TGTGCCATCAGAGAGAGGACTGAGGGCTACACCTTC. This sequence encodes CAIRERTEGYTF.

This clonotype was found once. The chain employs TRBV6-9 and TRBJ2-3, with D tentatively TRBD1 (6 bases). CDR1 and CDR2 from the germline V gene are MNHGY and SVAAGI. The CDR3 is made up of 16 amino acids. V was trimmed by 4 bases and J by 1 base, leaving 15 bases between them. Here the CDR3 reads CASSSAQGQGTDTQYF. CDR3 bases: TGTGCCAGCAGTTCGGCGCAGGGACAAGGCACAGATACGCAGTATTTT.

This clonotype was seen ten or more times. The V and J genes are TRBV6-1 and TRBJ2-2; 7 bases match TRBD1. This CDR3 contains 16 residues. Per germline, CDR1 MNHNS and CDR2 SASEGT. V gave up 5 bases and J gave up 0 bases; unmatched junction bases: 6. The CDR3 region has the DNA TGTGCCAGCAGTTTACCTGGGACAGCGAACACCGGGGAGCTGTTTTTT. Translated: CASSLPGTANTGELFF.

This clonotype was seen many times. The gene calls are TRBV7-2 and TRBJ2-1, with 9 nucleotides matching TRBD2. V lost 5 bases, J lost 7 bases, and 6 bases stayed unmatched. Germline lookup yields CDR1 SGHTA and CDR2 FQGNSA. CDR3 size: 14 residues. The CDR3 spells CASSQGLAWNEQFF. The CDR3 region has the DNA TGTGCCAGCAGCCAGGGACTAGCCTGGAATGAGCAGTTCTTC.

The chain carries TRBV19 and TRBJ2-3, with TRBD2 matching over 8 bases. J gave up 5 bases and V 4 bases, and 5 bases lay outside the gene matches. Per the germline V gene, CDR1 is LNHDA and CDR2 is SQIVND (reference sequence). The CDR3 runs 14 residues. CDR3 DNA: TGTGCCAGTAGTACGCGGGGGGCCATAGATACGCAGTATTTT. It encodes CASSTRGAIDTQYF.

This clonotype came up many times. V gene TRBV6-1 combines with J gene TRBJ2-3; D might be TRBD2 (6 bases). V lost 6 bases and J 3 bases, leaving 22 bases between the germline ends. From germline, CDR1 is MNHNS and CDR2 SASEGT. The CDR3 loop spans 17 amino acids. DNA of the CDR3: TGTGCCAGCAGCCGGGGGTTCGGCGGGATAGAAACAGATACGCAGTATTTT. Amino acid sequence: CASSRGFGGIETDTQYF.

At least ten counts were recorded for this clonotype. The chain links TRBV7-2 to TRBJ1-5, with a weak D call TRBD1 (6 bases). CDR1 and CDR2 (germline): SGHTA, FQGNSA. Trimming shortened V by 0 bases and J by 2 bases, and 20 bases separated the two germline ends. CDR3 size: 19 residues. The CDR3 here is CASSLAAQGQGSGNQPQHF. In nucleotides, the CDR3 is TGTGCCAGCAGCTTAGCGGCCCAGGGGCAGGGAAGTGGCAATCAGCCCCAGCATTTT.

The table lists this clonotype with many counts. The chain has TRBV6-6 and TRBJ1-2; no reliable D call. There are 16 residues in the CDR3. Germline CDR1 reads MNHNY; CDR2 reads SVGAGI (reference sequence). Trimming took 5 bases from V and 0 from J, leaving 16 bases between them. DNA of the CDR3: TGTGCCAGCAGTCCTAATGCCGACAAGGCTAACTATGGCTACACCTTC. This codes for CASSPNADKANYGYTF.

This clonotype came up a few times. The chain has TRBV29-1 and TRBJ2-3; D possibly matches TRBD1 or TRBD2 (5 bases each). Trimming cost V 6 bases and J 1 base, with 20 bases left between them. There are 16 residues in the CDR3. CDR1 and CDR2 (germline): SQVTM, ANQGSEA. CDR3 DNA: TGCAGCGTAGCCGGGACCTCCGACGAAGGCACAGATACGCAGTATTTT. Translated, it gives CSVAGTSDEGTDTQYF.

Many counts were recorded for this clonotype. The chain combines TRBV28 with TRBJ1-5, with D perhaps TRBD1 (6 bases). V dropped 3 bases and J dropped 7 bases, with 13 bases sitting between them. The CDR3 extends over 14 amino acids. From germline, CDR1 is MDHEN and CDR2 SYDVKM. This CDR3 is CASSFRGLGQPQHF. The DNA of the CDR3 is TGTGCCAGCAGTTTCCGGGGGCTTGGCCAGCCCCAGCATTTT. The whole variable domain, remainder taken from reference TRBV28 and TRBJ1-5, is DVKVTQSSRYLVKRTGEKVFLECVQDMDHENMFWYRQDPGLGLRLIYFSYDVKMKEKGDIPEGYSVSREKKERFSLILESASTNQTSMYLCASSFRGLGQPQHFGDGTRLSIL.

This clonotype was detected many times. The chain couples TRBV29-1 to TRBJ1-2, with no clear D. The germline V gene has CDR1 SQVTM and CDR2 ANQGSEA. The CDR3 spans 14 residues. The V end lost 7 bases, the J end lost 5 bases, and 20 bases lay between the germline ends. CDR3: CSALRDSGGYGYTF. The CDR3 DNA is TGCAGCGCCCTAAGGGATAGCGGAGGTTATGGCTACACCTTC. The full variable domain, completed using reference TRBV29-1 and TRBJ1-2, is SAVISQKPSRDICQRGTSLTIQCQVDSQVTMMFWYRQQPGQSLTLIATANQGSEATYESGFVIDKFPISRPNLTFSTLTVSNMSPEDSSIYLCSALRDSGGYGYTFGSGTRLTVV.

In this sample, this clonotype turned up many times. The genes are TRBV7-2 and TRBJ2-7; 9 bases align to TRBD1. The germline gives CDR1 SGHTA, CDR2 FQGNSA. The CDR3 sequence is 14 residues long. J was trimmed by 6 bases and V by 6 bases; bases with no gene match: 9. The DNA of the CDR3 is TGTGCCAGCAGGTCCGGGACAGGGAACGCCGAGCAGTACTTC. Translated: CASRSGTGNAEQYF.

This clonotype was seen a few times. The CDR3 bases are TGTGCCAGCAGCTTGGCCGGGAGGGCCGCAGAGACCCAGTACTTC. Translating gives CASSLAGRAAETQYF. The rearrangement links TRBV5-4 to TRBJ2-5; TRBD2 matches at 8 bases. CDR3 size: 15 residues. Germline V lookup: CDR1 SGHNT, CDR2 YYREEE (reference sequence). The ends lost 0 bases at V and 4 bases at J; junction bases unmatched: 5.

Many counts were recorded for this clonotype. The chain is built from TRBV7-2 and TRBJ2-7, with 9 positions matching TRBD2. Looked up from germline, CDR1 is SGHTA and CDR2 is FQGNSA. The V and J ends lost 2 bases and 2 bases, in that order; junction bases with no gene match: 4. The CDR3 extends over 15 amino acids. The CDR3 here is CASSLRTSATYEQYF. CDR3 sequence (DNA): TGTGCCAGCAGCTTAAGGACTAGCGCTACCTACGAGCAGTACTTC.

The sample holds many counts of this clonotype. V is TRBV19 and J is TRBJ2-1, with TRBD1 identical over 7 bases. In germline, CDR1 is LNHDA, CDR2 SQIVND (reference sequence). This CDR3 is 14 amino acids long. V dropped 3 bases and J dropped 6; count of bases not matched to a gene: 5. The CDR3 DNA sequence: TGTGCCAGTAGTATCCAGGGGGTAGGCAATGAGCAGTTCTTC. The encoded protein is CASSIQGVGNEQFF.

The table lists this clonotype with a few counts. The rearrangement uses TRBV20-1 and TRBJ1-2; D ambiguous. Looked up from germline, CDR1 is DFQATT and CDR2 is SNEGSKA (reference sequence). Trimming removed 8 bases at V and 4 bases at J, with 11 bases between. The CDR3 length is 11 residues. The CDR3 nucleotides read TGCAGTACCCTGTTACCCTATGGCTACACCTTC. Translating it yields CSTLLPYGYTF.

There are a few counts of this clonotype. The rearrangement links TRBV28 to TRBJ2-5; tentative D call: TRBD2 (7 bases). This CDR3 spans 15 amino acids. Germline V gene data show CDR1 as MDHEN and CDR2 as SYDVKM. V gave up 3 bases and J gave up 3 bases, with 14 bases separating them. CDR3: CASSFMGEGEETQYF. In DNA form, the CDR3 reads TGTGCCAGCAGTTTCATGGGGGAGGGGGAAGAGACCCAGTACTTC. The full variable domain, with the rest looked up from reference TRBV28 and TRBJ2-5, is DVKVTQSSRYLVKRTGEKVFLECVQDMDHENMFWYRQDPGLGLRLIYFSYDVKMKEKGDIPEGYSVSREKKERFSLILESASTNQTSMYLCASSFMGEGEETQYFGPGTRLLVL.

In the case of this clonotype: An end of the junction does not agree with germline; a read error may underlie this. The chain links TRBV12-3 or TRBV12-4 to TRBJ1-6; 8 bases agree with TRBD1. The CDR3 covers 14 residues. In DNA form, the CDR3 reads TGTGCCTGCAGTTTCGGACAGGGTAATTCACCCCTCCACTTT. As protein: CACSFGQGNSPLHF.

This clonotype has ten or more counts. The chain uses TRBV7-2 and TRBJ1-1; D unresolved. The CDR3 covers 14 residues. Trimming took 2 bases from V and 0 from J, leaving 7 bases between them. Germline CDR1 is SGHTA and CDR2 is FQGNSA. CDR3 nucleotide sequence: TGTGCCAGCAGCTTACAGTTCATGAACACTGAAGCTTTCTTT. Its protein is CASSLQFMNTEAFF. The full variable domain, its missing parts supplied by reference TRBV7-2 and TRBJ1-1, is GAGVSQSPSNKVTEKGKDVELRCDPISGHTALYWYRQSLGQGLEFLIYFQGNSAPDKSGLPSDRFSAERTGGSVSTLTIQRTQQEDSAVYLCASSLQFMNTEAFFGQGTRLTVV.

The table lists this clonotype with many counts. Here the CDR3 reads CASSQDRGDYGYTF. The CDR3 region has the DNA TGCGCCAGCAGCCAAGATCGAGGGGACTATGGCTACACCTTC. This chain links TRBV4-1 with TRBJ1-2; the D gene is possibly TRBD1 (5 bases). Germline V CDR1 and CDR2: MGHRA, YSYEKL. The germline V and J ends were trimmed by 0 bases and 3 bases, with 8 bases remaining between them. The CDR3 extends over 14 amino acids.